Shown below are 29 T cell receptor beta chains from a single sample sequenced in a study of control samples from healthy donors and cancer patients. Profiled with immunoSEQ multiplex PCR; TCRdb holds only in-frame clones, not every one. Among around 170,000 clones listed, about 90% were seen once. The sample was blood. Receptors were obtained from a woman in her thirties in good health.

This clone was counted a few times. The chain links TRBV5-1 to TRBJ2-1; D tentatively reads TRBD1 or TRBD2 (7 bases each). Germline V gene lookup returns CDR1 SGHRS and CDR2 YFSETQ. The V end lost 3 bases, the J end lost 9 bases, and 13 bases lay between the germline ends. The CDR3 extends over 13 amino acids. The CDR3 sequence is CASSSGGQLEQFF. The CDR3 coding sequence is TGCGCCAGCAGCTCGGGGGGACAGCTTGAGCAGTTCTTC.

The V call is TRBV12-3 or TRBV12-4, the J call TRBJ1-4; no clear D. The germline V and J ends were trimmed by 8 bases and 3 bases, with 7 bases remaining between them. CDR3 length equals 12 residues. In DNA form, the CDR3 reads TGTGCCAGCGGGCACGCTAATGAAAAACTGTTTTTT. This translates into CASGHANEKLFF.

The chain uses TRBV5-8 and TRBJ1-6; a weak D match, TRBD1 (5 bases). This CDR3 has 13 amino acids. The ends were cut back, 7 bases at V and 4 bases at J, with 9 bases in the middle. Germline CDR1 and CDR2: SGHTS and YDEGEE. CDR3 sequence: CASQRQYNSPLHF. CDR3 DNA sequence: TGTGCCAGCCAGAGACAGTATAATTCACCCCTCCACTTT.

The J gene is TRBJ2-7, the V gene TRBV7-6, with D tentatively TRBD1 (6 bases). V lost 2 bases, J lost 2 bases, and 16 bases lay in between. Germline-derived CDR1 and CDR2 are SGHVS and FNYEAQ. This CDR3 comprises 16 residues. CDR3 loop: CASSLTPRDKAYEQYV. CDR3 bases: TGTGCCAGCAGCTTAACTCCCCGGGACAAAGCCTACGAGCAGTACGTC.

The chain links TRBV5-5 to TRBJ2-5, with 11 bases identical to TRBD1. V trimming: 4 bases; J trimming: 7 bases; junction bases outside the gene matches: 15. Germline V gene data show CDR1 as SGHKS and CDR2 as YYEKEE (reference sequence). The CDR3 loop spans 17 amino acids. The DNA of the CDR3 is TGTGCCAGCAGCGTTCCCGGGACAGGGGGTCATCAGTCGACCCAGTACTTC. It specifies CASSVPGTGGHQSTQYF. The full variable domain, with the rest looked up from reference TRBV5-5 and TRBJ2-5, is DAGVTQSPTHLIKTRGQQVTLRCSPISGHKSVSWYQQVLGQGPQFIFQYYEKEERGRGNFPDRFSARQFPNYSSELNVNALLLGDSALYLCASSVPGTGGHQSTQYFGPGTRLLVL.

The chain recombines TRBV7-9 with TRBJ2-3; D gene ambiguous. The V gene's germline CDR1 is SEHNR and CDR2 FQNEAQ (reference sequence). The CDR3 consists of 11 residues. V lost 3 bases and J lost 3, with 1 base in between. In DNA form, the CDR3 reads TGTGCCAGCAGCTTTACAGATACGCAGTATTTT. Translation: CASSFTDTQYF.

This chain connects TRBV7-8 to TRBJ2-7; TRBD1 matches 9 bases. The germline V gene encodes CDR1 SGHVS and CDR2 FQNEAQ. Trimming took 7 bases from V and 6 from J; bases not matched to a gene: 4. The CDR3 consists of 12 residues. CDR3: CASTKTGGEQYF. The DNA for the CDR3 is TGTGCCAGCACCAAGACAGGGGGCGAGCAGTACTTC.

V gene TRBV2 combines with J gene TRBJ1-1; D call uncertain. Germline values: CDR1 SNHLY, CDR2 FYNNEI. Trimming took 6 bases from V and 3 from J, leaving 8 bases between them. The CDR3 has 12 amino acids. The CDR3 DNA follows: TGTGCCAGCAGCCCCGAAGACACTGAAGCTTTCTTT. This translates into CASSPEDTEAFF.

This clone was observed a handful of times. The chain uses TRBV3-1 (or the pseudogene TRBV3-2) and TRBJ2-1; 8 nucleotides align to TRBD2. V lost 0 bases and J lost 2; bases outside the gene matches: 6. CDR3 length: 17 amino acids. The germline gives CDR1 LGHDT, CDR2 YNNKEL (reference sequence). CDR3 region: CASSQEIAGWAYNEQFF. The CDR3, as DNA: TGTGCCAGCAGCCAAGAGATAGCGGGGTGGGCCTACAATGAGCAGTTCTTC.

J is TRBJ1-1 and V is TRBV5-1; weak D call: TRBD1 (6 bases). The CDR3 has 12 amino acids. Germline CDR1 is SGHRS and CDR2 is YFSETQ. Deletions cut 4 bases from V and 4 bases from J, with 8 bases between. CDR3 coding DNA: TGCGCCAGCAGCCCGACAGGCACTGAAGCTTTCTTT. Translated: CASSPTGTEAFF.

This chain connects TRBV14 to TRBJ2-3; D not resolved. With 1 base removed from V and 0 bases from J, the gap between germline ends came to 8 bases. The CDR3 is 15 residues long. CDR1 and CDR2 (germline): SGHDN, FVKESK. The CDR3 is CASSQARYSTDTQYF. CDR3 bases: TGTGCCAGCAGCCAAGCGAGATATAGCACAGATACGCAGTATTTT. The full variable domain, its missing parts supplied by reference TRBV14 and TRBJ2-3, is EAGVTQFPSHSVIEKGQTVTLRCDPISGHDNLYWYRRVMGKEIKFLLHFVKESKQDESGMPNNRFLAERTGGTYSTLKVQPAELEDSGVYFCASSQARYSTDTQYFGPGTRLTVL.

The CDR3 loop is CASSFGAGRDEQFF. The DNA of the CDR3 is TGCGCCAGCAGCTTCGGGGCGGGAAGGGATGAGCAGTTCTTC. The chain links TRBV5-1 to TRBJ2-1; possibly TRBD2 for D (6 bases). Trimming took off 2 bases at V and 8 bases at J, with 14 bases between the two ends. The CDR3 is 14 residues long. Per the germline V gene, CDR1 is SGHRS and CDR2 is YFSETQ.

To note about this clone: The same CDR3 is also encoded by other DNA sequences in this sample. The gene calls are TRBV6-5 and TRBJ1-5; D gene unclear. With 3 bases removed from V and 7 bases from J, the gap between germline ends came to 13 bases. CDR1 is MNHEY and CDR2 is SVGAGI in the germline V gene. There are 14 residues in the CDR3. CDR3 bases: TGTGCCAGCAGTTATGGGGATGGAGGGCAGCCCCAGCATTTT. Its translation: CASSYGDGGQPQHF.

The V and J genes are TRBV19 and TRBJ1-5, with a possible D match to TRBD1 (5 bases). Trimming took 3 bases from V and 0 from J, leaving 9 bases between them. The CDR3 loop spans 15 amino acids. Germline loops: CDR1 LNHDA, CDR2 SQIVND (reference sequence). CDR3 amino acids: CASSMWGYSNQPQHF. DNA of the CDR3: TGTGCCAGTAGTATGTGGGGGTATAGCAATCAGCCCCAGCATTTT.

This clone was detected only a few times. V gene TRBV29-1 combines with J gene TRBJ2-5; D might be TRBD2 (5 bases). Germline lookup yields CDR1 SQVTM and CDR2 ANQGSEA. This CDR3 has 12 residues. Trimming cost V 7 bases and J 4 bases, with 13 bases left between them. In DNA form, the CDR3 reads TGCAGCGCCAGGACTTTGGGAGAGACCCAGTACTTC. This gives the protein CSARTLGETQYF.

V and J are TRBV6-1 and TRBJ2-1; D is unclear. The CDR3 sequence is 14 residues long. CDR1 MNHNS and CDR2 SASEGT come from the germline V gene. Trimming stripped 0 bases from V and 6 bases from J, with 9 bases between. CDR3 loop: CASSEATVANEQFF. The CDR3 DNA follows: TGTGCCAGCAGTGAAGCTACTGTTGCCAATGAGCAGTTCTTC.

The chain combines TRBV30 with TRBJ1-2; D call uncertain. V was cut by 6 bases and J by 5 bases, with 10 bases left in between. Germline assignment: CDR1 GTSNPN and CDR2 SVGIG (reference sequence). There are 11 residues in the CDR3. In nucleotides, the CDR3 is TGTGCCTGCTACGCCCAATATGGCTACACCTTC. The encoded protein is CACYAQYGYTF. Drawing the rest from reference TRBV30 and TRBJ1-2, the complete variable domain is SQTIHQWPATLVQPVGSPLSLECTVEGTSNPNLYWYRQAAGRGLQLLFYSVGIGQISSEVPQNLSASRPQDRQFILSSKKLLLSDSGFYLCACYAQYGYTFGSGTRLTVV.

The chain joins TRBV19 to TRBJ2-1, with D possibly TRBD2 on 5 matching bases. From germline, CDR1 is LNHDA and CDR2 SQIVND (reference sequence). The CDR3 length is 16 residues. Trimming pared 4 bases from V and 3 bases from J, leaving 16 bases between. The CDR3 loop reads CASSTYRTSLYNEQFF. CDR3 nucleotide sequence: TGTGCCAGTAGTACCTACCGGACTTCCCTCTACAATGAGCAGTTCTTC. Using reference TRBV19 and TRBJ2-1 for the parts outside the CDR3, the full variable domain is DGGITQSPKYLFRKEGQNVTLSCEQNLNHDAMYWYRQDPGQGLRLIYYSQIVNDFQKGDIAEGYSVSREKKESFPLTVTSAQKNPTAFYLCASSTYRTSLYNEQFFGPGTRLTVL.

The gene calls are TRBV7-2 and TRBJ1-2; maybe TRBD1 (5 bases). The V and J ends lost 0 bases and 8 bases respectively, with 10 bases between them. The CDR3 runs to 13 residues. CDR1 is SGHTA and CDR2 is FQGNSA in the germline V gene. The CDR3 region has the DNA TGTGCCAGCAGCTTAGCAGGGGTGAGGGGCTACACCTTC. Amino acid sequence: CASSLAGVRGYTF.

J is TRBJ1-4 and V is TRBV30; D is unresolved. Germline V lookup: CDR1 GTSNPN, CDR2 SVGIG (reference sequence). With 0 bases removed from V and 14 bases from J, the gap between germline ends came to 10 bases. This CDR3 is 11 amino acids long. In DNA form, the CDR3 reads TGTGCCTGGAGTGTAAACGAGAGGCTGTTTTTT. It specifies CAWSVNERLFF.

The rearrangement uses TRBV24-1 and TRBJ1-6; no reliable D call. This CDR3 region has 15 residues. The ends were cut back, 1 base at V and 6 bases at J, with 9 bases in the middle. Germline CDR1 KGHDR, CDR2 SFDVKD. CDR3 loop: CATSDFWAANSPLHF. CDR3 bases: TGTGCCACCAGTGATTTTTGGGCGGCTAATTCACCCCTCCACTTT.

The V gene is TRBV18, the J gene TRBJ2-7, with D unresolved. Germline CDR1 KGHSH, CDR2 LQKENI. Trimming removed 6 bases at V and 0 bases at J, with 9 bases between. This CDR3 spans 13 amino acids. In DNA, the CDR3 is TGTGCCAGCTCTCCTAGGAGCTCCTACGAGCAGTACTTC. This codes for CASSPRSSYEQYF.

The chain recombines TRBV19 with TRBJ1-1; tentatively, D is TRBD1 (6 bases). V shed 1 base and J shed 0 bases, with 15 bases lying between them. CDR3 length: 17 amino acids. Looked up from germline, CDR1 is LNHDA and CDR2 is SQIVND (reference sequence). The CDR3 is CASSIAGTGLLNTEAFF. CDR3 coding DNA: TGTGCCAGTAGTATAGCTGGTACAGGGTTATTGAACACTGAAGCTTTCTTT.

The CDR3 nucleotides read TGTGCCAGCAGTTTAGTAGCGGGAGAAGGTGAGCAGTTCTTC. This gives the protein CASSLVAGEGEQFF. The rearrangement links TRBV6-6 to TRBJ2-1, with 9 bases aligning to TRBD2. This CDR3 has 14 residues. V trimming: 4 bases; J trimming: 9 bases; junction bases outside the gene matches: 7. Germline CDR1 and CDR2: MNHNY and SVGAGI (reference sequence).

In this sample, this clone turned up a few times. This sequence joins TRBV6-6 and TRBJ2-4; possible D gene TRBD2, 6 bases. Germline lookup yields CDR1 MNHNY and CDR2 SVGAGI (reference sequence). The CDR3 length is 15 residues. V was trimmed by 2 bases and J by 3 bases, leaving 11 bases between them. Written as DNA, the CDR3 is TGTGCCAGCAGTTACGGAGGGGAAGGCAAAAACATTCAGTACTTC. Translated: CASSYGGEGKNIQYF.

This clone was recorded once. The V gene is TRBV19, the J gene TRBJ1-2; D is unresolved. CDR3 length: 12 residues. Germline V gene lookup returns CDR1 LNHDA and CDR2 SQIVND (reference sequence). The CDR3 bases are TGTGCTTCGAGTGTTTGGGACTATGGCTACACCTTC. Translated, it gives CASSVWDYGYTF.

J is TRBJ1-3 and V is TRBV7-9; TRBD1 might be the D (5 bases). The CDR3 has 13 amino acids. Germline CDR1 and CDR2: SEHNR and FQNEAQ (reference sequence). Trimming took 4 bases from V and 7 from J, leaving 11 bases between them. The CDR3 coding sequence is TGTGCCAGCAGCTCGGGACTCCTGAACACCATATATTTT. It encodes CASSSGLLNTIYF.

This chain joins TRBV27 and TRBJ2-1, with TRBD2 matching 11 bases. The CDR3 sequence is 16 residues long. Trimming at V came to 1 base and at J to 7 bases, leaving 6 bases not matched to a gene. Looked up from germline, CDR1 is MNHEY and CDR2 is SMNVEV (reference sequence). CDR3 DNA: TGTGCCAGCAGTTTATGGTCTAGCGGGAGGCGAAATGAGCAGTTCTTC. Translation: CASSLWSSGRRNEQFF.

The V and J genes are TRBV5-6 and TRBJ2-7, with 9 bases lining up with TRBD1. V was clipped by 4 bases and J by 1 base; unmatched bases: 6. Germline V CDR1 and CDR2: SGHDT, YYEEEE. The CDR3 totals 15 residues. CDR3 sequence: CASSPDRGYSYEQYF. Written as DNA, the CDR3 is TGTGCCAGCAGCCCGGACAGGGGCTATTCCTACGAGCAGTACTTC.